This entry concerns a single TCR beta chain. This CDR3 contains 17 residues. Per the germline V gene, CDR1 is SGHAT and CDR2 is FQNNGV. The germline V and J ends were trimmed by 1 base and 1 base, with 16 bases remaining between them. The data derive from a study of blood T cell repertoires in COVID-19. Across the whole study: Sites across the United States, Italy and Spain contributed samples from acute and convalescent COVID-19. PBMCs, B-cell-depleted T cells, or T cells were the source of the cDNA or gDNA that made up the material.

In the authors' methods: Quantification of nucleated cells was approximated via reference gene primer amplification. TCRdb's copy holds only in-frame clones and misses some; the assay was immunoSEQ multiplex PCR. V and J calls and clone size come straight from that table; D and trimming were deduced from the DNA. The table lists over 250,000 clones, about 87% of them singletons. The specimen sequenced was peripheral blood. The clonotype was recovered from a man aged 55 to 69 who had recovered from COVID-19. This chain connects TRBV11-2 to TRBJ2-5; possible D gene TRBD1, 6 bases. CDR3 sequence (DNA): TGTGCCAGCAGCTTAGTTAGCACTGACAGGTTCCAAGAGACCCAGTACTTC. Residues: CASSLVSTDRFQETQYF. Looking up the rest from reference TRBV11-2 and TRBJ2-5 gives the full variable domain: EAGVAQSPRYKIIEKRQSVAFWCNPISGHATLYWYQQILGQGPKLLIQFQNNGVVDDSQLPKDRFSAERLKGVDSTLKIQPAKLEDSAVYLCASSLVSTDRFQETQYFGPGTRLLVL.